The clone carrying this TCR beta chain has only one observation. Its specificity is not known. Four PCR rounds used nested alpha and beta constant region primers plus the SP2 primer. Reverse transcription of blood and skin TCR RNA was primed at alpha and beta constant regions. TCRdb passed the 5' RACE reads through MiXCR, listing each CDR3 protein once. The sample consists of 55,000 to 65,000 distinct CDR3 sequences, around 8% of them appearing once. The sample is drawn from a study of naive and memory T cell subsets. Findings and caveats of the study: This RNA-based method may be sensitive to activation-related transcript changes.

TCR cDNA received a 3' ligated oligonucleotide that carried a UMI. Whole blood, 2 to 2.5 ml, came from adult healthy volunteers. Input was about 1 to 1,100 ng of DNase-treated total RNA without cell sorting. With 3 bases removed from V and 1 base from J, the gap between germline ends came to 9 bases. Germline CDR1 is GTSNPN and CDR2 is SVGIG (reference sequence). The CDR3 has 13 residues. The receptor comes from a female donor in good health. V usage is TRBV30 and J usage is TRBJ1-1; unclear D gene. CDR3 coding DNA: TGTGCCTGGAGCCGGGCCGCGAACACTGAAGCTTTCTTT. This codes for CAWSRAANTEAFF.